This T cell receptor (beta chain) was captured by sequencing in a study of cytomegalovirus exposure and HLA in healthy donors. Germline CDR1 SGHDN, CDR2 FVKESK. This CDR3 comprises 15 residues. The ends were cut back, 0 bases at V and 2 bases at J, with 10 bases in the middle. Study-wide findings and caveats: It was reported that the classifier diagnosed cytomegalovirus status with high specificity and sensitivity in both the original and validation cohorts.

PCR employed 60 Vbeta and 13 Jbeta primers. Sequencing used immunoSEQ multiplex PCR; TCRdb keeps in-frame clones, though not all of them. The sample lists approximately 220,000 clones; roughly 88% were seen once. Comments on this clone: Its antigen remains unknown.

Source material: PBMCs. The rearrangement joins TRBV14 to TRBJ2-5; no definite D call. The clonotype comes from a boy between 2 and 10 years old in good health and CMV-seronegative. This CDR3 is CASSQDAAFQETQYF. CDR3 DNA sequence: TGTGCCAGCAGCCAAGACGCGGCTTTTCAAGAGACCCAGTACTTC.